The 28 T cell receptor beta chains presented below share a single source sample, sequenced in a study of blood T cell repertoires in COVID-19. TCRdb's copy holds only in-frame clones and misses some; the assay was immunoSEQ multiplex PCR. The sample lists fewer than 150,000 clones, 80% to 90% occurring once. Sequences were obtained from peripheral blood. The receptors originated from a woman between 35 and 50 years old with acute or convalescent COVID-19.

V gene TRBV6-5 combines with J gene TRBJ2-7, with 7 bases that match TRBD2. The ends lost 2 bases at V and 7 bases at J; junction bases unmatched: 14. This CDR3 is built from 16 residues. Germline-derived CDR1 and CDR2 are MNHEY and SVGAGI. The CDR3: CASSYRGGRPVWEQYF. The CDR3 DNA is TGTGCCAGCAGTTACCGGGGCGGGAGACCGGTTTGGGAGCAGTACTTC.

CDR3 DNA: TGTGCCAGCACTGACAGGGGAGAAGCTTTCTTT. Its translation is CASTDRGEAFF. The chain recombines TRBV7-9 with TRBJ1-1; 8 bases are shared with TRBD1. With V trimmed by 7 bases and J by 8 bases, 3 bases remained unmatched. The CDR3 has 11 residues. The germline gives CDR1 SEHNR, CDR2 FQNEAQ (reference sequence).

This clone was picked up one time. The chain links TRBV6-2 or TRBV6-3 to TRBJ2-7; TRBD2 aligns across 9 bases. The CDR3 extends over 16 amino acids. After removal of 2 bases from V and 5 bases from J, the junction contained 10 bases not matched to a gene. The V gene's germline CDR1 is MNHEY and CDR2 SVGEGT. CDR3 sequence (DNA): TGTGCCAGCAGTTACGAGCGGGGGGCCCCCTCGCACGAGCAGTACTTC. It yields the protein CASSYERGAPSHEQYF.

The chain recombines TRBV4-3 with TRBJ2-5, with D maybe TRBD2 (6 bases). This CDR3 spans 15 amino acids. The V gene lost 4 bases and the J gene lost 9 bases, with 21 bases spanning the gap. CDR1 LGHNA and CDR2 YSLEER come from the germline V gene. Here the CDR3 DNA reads TGCGCCAGCAGCCCATCATTCGGTGGGGAGGTGGCCCAGTACTTC. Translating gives CASSPSFGGEVAQYF.

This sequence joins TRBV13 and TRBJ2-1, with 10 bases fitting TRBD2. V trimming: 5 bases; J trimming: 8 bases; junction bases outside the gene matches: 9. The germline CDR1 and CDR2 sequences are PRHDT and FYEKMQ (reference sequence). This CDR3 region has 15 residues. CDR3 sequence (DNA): TGTGCCAGCAGCCCCACTAGCGGGGACCTCCATGAGCAGTTCTTC. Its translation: CASSPTSGDLHEQFF.

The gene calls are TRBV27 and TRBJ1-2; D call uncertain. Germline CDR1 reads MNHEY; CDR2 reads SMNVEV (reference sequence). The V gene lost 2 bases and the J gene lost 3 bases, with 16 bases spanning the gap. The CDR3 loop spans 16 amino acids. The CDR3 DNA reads TGTGCCAGCAGTTTAATTGGTCGGGGATTAGACTATGGCTACACCTTC. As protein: CASSLIGRGLDYGYTF.

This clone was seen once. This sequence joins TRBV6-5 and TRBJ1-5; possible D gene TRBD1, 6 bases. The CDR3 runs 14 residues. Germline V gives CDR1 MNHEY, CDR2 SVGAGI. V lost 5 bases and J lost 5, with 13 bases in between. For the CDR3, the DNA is TGTGCCAGCAGTCGCCTACAGGGCTATCAGCCCCAGCATTTT. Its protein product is CASSRLQGYQPQHF.

Here the CDR3 DNA reads TGTGCCAGCAGCTTAGATCCGGATGAGCAGTTCTTC. Its translation is CASSLDPDEQFF. This sequence joins TRBV11-3 and TRBJ2-1, with D unclear. V lost 0 bases and J 8 bases, leaving 5 bases between the germline ends. Germline loops: CDR1 SGHNT, CDR2 YENEEA. The CDR3 length is 12 residues.

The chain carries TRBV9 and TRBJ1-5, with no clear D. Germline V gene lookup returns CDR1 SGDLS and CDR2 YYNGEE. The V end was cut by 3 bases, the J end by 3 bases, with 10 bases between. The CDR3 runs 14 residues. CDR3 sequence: CASSALDINQPQHF. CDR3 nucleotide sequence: TGTGCCAGCAGCGCCCTCGACATCAATCAGCCCCAGCATTTT.

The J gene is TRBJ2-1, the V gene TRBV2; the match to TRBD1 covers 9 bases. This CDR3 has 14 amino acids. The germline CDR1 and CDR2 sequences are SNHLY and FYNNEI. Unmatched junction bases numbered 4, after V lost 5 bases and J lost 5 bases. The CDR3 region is CASSMGQGNNEQFF. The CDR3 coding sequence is TGTGCCAGCAGTATGGGACAGGGAAACAATGAGCAGTTCTTC.

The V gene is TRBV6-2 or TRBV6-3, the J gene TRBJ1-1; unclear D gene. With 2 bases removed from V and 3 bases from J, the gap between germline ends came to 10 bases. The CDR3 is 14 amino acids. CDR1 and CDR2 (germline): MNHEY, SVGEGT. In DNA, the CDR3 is TGTGCCAGCAGTTACGTGGACTCTTACACTGAAGCTTTCTTT. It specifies CASSYVDSYTEAFF.

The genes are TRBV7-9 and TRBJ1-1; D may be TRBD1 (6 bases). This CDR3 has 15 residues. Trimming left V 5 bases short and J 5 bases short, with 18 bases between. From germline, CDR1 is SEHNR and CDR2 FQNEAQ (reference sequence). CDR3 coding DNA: TGTGCCAGCAGCCCCCGGGGGGGCGCGGGGACTGAAGCTTTCTTT. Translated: CASSPRGGAGTEAFF.

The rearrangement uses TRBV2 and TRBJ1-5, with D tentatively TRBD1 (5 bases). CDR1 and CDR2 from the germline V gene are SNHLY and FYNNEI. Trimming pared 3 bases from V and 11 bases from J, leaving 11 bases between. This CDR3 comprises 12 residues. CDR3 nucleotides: TGTGCCAGCAGTGACGGAGGGGCGACCCAGCATTTT. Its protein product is CASSDGGATQHF.

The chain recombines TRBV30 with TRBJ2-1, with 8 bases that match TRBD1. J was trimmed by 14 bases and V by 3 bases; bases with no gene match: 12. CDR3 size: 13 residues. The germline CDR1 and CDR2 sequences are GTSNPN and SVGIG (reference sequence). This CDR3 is CAWSGIPTGVKFF. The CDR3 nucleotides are TGTGCCTGGAGCGGAATTCCGACAGGGGTGAAGTTCTTC.

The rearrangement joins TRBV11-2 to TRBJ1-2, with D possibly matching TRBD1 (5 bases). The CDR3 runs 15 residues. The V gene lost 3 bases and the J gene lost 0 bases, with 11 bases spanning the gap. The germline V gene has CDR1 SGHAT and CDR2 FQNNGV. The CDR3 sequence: CASSFDTGANYGYTF. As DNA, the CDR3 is TGTGCCAGCAGCTTTGACACAGGAGCTAACTATGGCTACACCTTC. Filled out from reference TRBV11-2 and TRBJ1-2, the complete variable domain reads EAGVAQSPRYKIIEKRQSVAFWCNPISGHATLYWYQQILGQGPKLLIQFQNNGVVDDSQLPKDRFSAERLKGVDSTLKIQPAKLEDSAVYLCASSFDTGANYGYTFGSGTRLTVV.

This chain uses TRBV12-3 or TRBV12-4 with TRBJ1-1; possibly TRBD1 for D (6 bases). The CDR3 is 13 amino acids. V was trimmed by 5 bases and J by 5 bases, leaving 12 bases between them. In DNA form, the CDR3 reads TGTGCCAGCAGTCATAAGGGGGGGACTGAAGCTTTCTTT. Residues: CASSHKGGTEAFF.

The CDR3 DNA reads as TGTGCCAGCAGCCCTTTCTACAGGGACCCTGGAAACACCATATATTTT. It encodes CASSPFYRDPGNTIYF. The chain combines TRBV4-2 with TRBJ1-3; TRBD1 is a possible D gene (6 bases). V gave up 4 bases and J gave up 2 bases, with 15 bases separating them. Germline values: CDR1 LGHNA, CDR2 YNFKEQ. CDR3 length: 16 amino acids.

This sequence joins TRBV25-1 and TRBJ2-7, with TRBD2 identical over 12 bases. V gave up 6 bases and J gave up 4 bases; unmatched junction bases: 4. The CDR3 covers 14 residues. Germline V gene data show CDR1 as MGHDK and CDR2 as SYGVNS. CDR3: CASRTSGSHYEQYF. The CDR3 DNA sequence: TGTGCCAGCAGGACTAGCGGGAGCCATTACGAGCAGTACTTC.

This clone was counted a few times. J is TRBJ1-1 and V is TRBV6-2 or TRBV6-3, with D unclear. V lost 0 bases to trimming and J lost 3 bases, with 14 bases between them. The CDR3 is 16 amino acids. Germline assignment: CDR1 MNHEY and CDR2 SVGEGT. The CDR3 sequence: CASSYSPFRWDTEAFF. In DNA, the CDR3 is TGTGCCAGCAGTTACTCCCCCTTCAGGTGGGACACTGAAGCTTTCTTT.

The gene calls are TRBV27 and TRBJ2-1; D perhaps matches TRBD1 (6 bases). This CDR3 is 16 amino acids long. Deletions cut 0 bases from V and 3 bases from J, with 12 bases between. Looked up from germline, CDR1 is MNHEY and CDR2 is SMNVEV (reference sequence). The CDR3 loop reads CASSLSSTGYYNEQFF. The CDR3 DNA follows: TGTGCCAGCAGTTTATCGTCAACAGGGTACTACAATGAGCAGTTCTTC.

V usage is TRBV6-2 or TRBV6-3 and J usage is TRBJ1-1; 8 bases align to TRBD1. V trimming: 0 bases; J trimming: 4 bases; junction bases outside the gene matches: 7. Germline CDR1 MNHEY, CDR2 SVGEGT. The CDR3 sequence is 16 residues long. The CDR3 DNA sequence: TGTGCCAGCAGTTACTCACCCCTGACAGGGGCCACTGAAGCTTTCTTT. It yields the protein CASSYSPLTGATEAFF.

The CDR3 DNA reads TGTGCCAGTAGTATGGGACAGAGCGAGGATCAGCCCCAGCATTTT. Its protein product is CASSMGQSEDQPQHF. This rearrangement joins TRBV19 to TRBJ1-5; 7 bases map to TRBD1. V was clipped by 3 bases and J by 5 bases; unmatched bases: 7. The CDR3 has 15 amino acids. Germline CDR1 and CDR2: LNHDA and SQIVND (reference sequence).

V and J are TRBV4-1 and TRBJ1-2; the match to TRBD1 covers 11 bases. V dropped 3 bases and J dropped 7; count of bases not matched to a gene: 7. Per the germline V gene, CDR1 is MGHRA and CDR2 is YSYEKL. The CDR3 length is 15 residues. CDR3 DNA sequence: TGCGCCAGCAGCCATTGGTCCGGGACAGGGGGTGGCTACACCTTC. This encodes CASSHWSGTGGGYTF.

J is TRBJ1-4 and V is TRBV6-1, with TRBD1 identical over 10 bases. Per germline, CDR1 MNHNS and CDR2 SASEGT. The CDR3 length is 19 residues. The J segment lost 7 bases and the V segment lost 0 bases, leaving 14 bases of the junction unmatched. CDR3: CASSEAVLGRGQGREKLFF. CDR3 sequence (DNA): TGTGCCAGCAGTGAAGCAGTATTGGGAAGGGGACAGGGGCGTGAAAAACTGTTTTTT.

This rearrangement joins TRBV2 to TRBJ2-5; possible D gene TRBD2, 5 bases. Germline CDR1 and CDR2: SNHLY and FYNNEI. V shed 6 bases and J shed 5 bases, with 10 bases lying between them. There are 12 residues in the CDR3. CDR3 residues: CASRRVQETQYF. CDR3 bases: TGTGCCAGCAGGAGGGTTCAGGAGACCCAGTACTTC.

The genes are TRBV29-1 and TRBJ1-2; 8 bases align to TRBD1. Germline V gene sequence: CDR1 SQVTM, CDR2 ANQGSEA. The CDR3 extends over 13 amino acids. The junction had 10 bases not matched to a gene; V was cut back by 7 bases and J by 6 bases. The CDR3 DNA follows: TGCAGCGCGTCCCCCGGACAGGGAGATGGCTACACCTTC. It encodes CSASPGQGDGYTF.

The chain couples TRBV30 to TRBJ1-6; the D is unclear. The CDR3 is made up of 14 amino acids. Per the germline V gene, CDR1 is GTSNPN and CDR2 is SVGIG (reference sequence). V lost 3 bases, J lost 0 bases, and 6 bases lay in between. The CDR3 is CAWRSSSYNSPLHF. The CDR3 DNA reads TGTGCCTGGAGAAGTAGCTCCTATAATTCACCCCTCCACTTT.

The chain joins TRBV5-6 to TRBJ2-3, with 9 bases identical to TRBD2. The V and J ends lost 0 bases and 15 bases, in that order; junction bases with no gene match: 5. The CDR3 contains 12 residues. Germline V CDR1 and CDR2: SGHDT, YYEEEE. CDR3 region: CASSLERGAPYF. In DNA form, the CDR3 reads TGTGCCAGCAGCTTGGAGCGGGGGGCCCCCTATTTT. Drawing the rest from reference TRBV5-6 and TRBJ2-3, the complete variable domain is DAGVTQSPTHLIKTRGQQVTLRCSPKSGHDTVSWYQQALGQGPQFIFQYYEEEERQRGNFPDRFSGHQFPNYSSELNVNALLLGDSALYLCASSLERGAPYFGPGTRLTVL.